Listed below are T cell receptor beta chains from one sample, sequenced in a study of early T cells in non-severe SARS-CoV-2 infection. From the 5' RACE reads, TCRdb called clonotypes with MiXCR, one entry per CDR3 protein. This sample has 71,000 or so distinct CDR3 sequences; roughly 13% occur once, and the top ten carry roughly an eighth. Source material: whole blood. Every receptor here comes from an adult who was a healthcare worker with PCR-confirmed SARS-CoV-2 infection or an uninfected control (not recorded which). The CDR3 runs from the conserved cysteine through the conserved F or W. A D gene is named only where the DNA matches it firmly. The size of a clone is reported for some rows only, either as once, few or many, or as a class for expanded clones.

size | J | D | V | DNA | CDR3
. | TRBJ2-3 | . | TRBV7-2 | TGTGCCAGCAGCCCCCAGCGGGCCCGCCAAGTTGACACAGATACGCAGTATTTT | CASSPQRARQVDTDTQYF
few | TRBJ1-2 | . | TRBV28 | TGTGCCAGCAGTACCACGAGATATGGCTACACCTTC | CASSTTRYGYTF
many | TRBJ2-5 | . | TRBV20-1 | TGCAGTGCTACTGGACCTGGGGAGACCCAGTACTTC | CSATGPGETQYF
few | TRBJ2-3 | . | TRBV19 | TGTGCCAGTAGCGGGACCCTTACAGATACGCAGTATTTT | CASSGTLTDTQYF
. | TRBJ1-2 | . | TRBV28 | TGTGCCAGCAGTTTTTTCAGGGAGGATGGCTACACCTTC | CASSFFREDGYTF
few | TRBJ1-4 | . | TRBV14 | TGTGCCAGCAGCCTAGGATTTACTAATGAAAAACTGTTTTTT | CASSLGFTNEKLFF
. | TRBJ1-6 | . | TRBV9 | TGTGCCAGCAGCGTAGGGCGGAACGATAATTCACCCCTCCACTTT | CASSVGRNDNSPLHF
many | TRBJ1-5 | TRBD1 | TRBV6-2/TRBV6-3 | TGTGCCAGCAAACGGACAGGGTGGGATCAGCCCCAGCATTTT | CASKRTGWDQPQHF
few | TRBJ2-3 | . | TRBV12-3/TRBV12-4 | TGTGCCAGCAGTTTAGCTACAGGAGGGGACGTCACAGATACGCAGTATTTT | CASSLATGGDVTDTQYF
many | TRBJ2-2 | . | TRBV7-2 | TGTGCCAGCAGCCATCGCAGTGGCACCGGGGAGCTGTTTTTT | CASSHRSGTGELFF
. | TRBJ2-2 | TRBD2 | TRBV11-2 | TGTGCCAGCAGCTCCGGGACTAACCCATCCGGGGAGCTGTTTTTT | CASSSGTNPSGELFF
. | TRBJ2-3 | . | TRBV6-5 | TGTGCCAGCAGCCCTGACAGACTTTTCACAGATACGCAGTATTTT | CASSPDRLFTDTQYF
. | TRBJ2-5 | . | TRBV5-1 | TGCGCCAGCTACCCTGTGGCGGGGATCCAAGAGACCCAGTACTTC | CASYPVAGIQETQYF
. | TRBJ2-7 | . | TRBV6-1 | TGTGCCAGCAGCCGGACGGTTACGGGCGAGCAGTACTTC | CASSRTVTGEQYF
. | TRBJ1-2 | . | TRBV4-2 | TGTGCCAGCAGCCAATTAGGTCAGGGGCAAAACTATGGCTACACCTTC | CASSQLGQGQNYGYTF
many | TRBJ1-2 | . | TRBV12-3/TRBV12-4 | TGTGCCAGCAGGGGCCAGGGGCGTGAATACACCTTC | CASRGQGREYTF
many | TRBJ1-2 | TRBD1 | TRBV7-9 | TGTGCCAGCAGCCTAGATGGTACAGGGGGCAACTATGGCTACACCTTC | CASSLDGTGGNYGYTF
. | TRBJ2-1 | TRBD2 | TRBV27 | TGTGCCAGCAGTTCTTTCACCGGGACTAGGGGGATCTACAATGAGCAGTTCTTC | CASSSFTGTRGIYNEQFF
few | TRBJ2-6 | . | TRBV5-4 | TGTGCCAGCAGCCCGCAAATTCAAATCTCTGGGGCCAACGTCCTGACTTTC | CASSPQIQISGANVLTF
few | TRBJ2-7 | TRBD1 | TRBV6-5 | TGTGCCAGCAGACTCGACAGGGGGCAGAAACAGTACTTC | CASRLDRGQKQYF
many | TRBJ2-7 | TRBD1 | TRBV5-1 | TGCGCCAGCAGCTTGGGGACAGGGGGCATATACGAGCAGTACTTC | CASSLGTGGIYEQYF
few | TRBJ2-1 | . | TRBV29-1 | TGCAGCGTTGGCCGTTCCAATGAGCAGTTCTTC | CSVGRSNEQFF
. | TRBJ2-1 | . | TRBV11-1 | TGTGCCAGCACAACCGACCAAGATAGGGGTCATGGGCAGTTCTTC | CASTTDQDRGHGQFF
. | TRBJ1-2 | TRBD1 | TRBV14 | TGTGCCAGCAGCCAAGAATCAGGGGGCTATGGCTACACCTTC | CASSQESGGYGYTF
. | TRBJ2-7 | TRBD1 | TRBV28 | TGTGCCAGCATGGGACAGGCCTACGAGCAGTACTTC | CASMGQAYEQYF
many | TRBJ2-1 | . | TRBV20-1 | TGCAGTGCTAGGACCCGAGCCGGGACGCAATTCAATGAGCAGTTCTTC | CSARTRAGTQFNEQFF
few | TRBJ2-1 | TRBD2 | TRBV3-1 | TGTGCCAGCAGCCAAGAGACTAGCGGGGGGGCCTACAATGAGCAGTTCTTC | CASSQETSGGAYNEQFF
many | TRBJ2-1 | TRBD1 | TRBV12-3/TRBV12-4 | TGTGCCAGCAGTCAACGACAGGGAAATGAGCAGTTCTTC | CASSQRQGNEQFF
. | TRBJ2-3 | . | TRBV7-9 | TGTGCCAGCAGCCTGGGCCCCCGCGGCACAGATACGCAGTATTTT | CASSLGPRGTDTQYF
. | TRBJ1-2 | TRBD1 | TRBV3-1 | TGTGCCAGCAGCTTGGACAGGACCGATGGCTACACCTTC | CASSLDRTDGYTF
. | TRBJ1-2 | TRBD1 | TRBV27 | TGTGCCAGCAGTTTTAAGGCAGGGGGCTATGGCTACACCTTC | CASSFKAGGYGYTF
. | TRBJ2-3 | . | TRBV6-4 | TGTGCCAGCAGCCAGACCGCGGCGTACGGCACAGATACGCAGTATTTT | CASSQTAAYGTDTQYF
few | TRBJ2-2 | . | TRBV2 | TGTGCCAGCAAACCTCACCCTAGCCGGGTCACCGGGGAGCTGTTTTTT | CASKPHPSRVTGELFF
few | TRBJ1-2 | . | TRBV10-3 | TGTGCCATCCCCAAGGACTATGGCTACACCTTC | CAIPKDYGYTF
many | TRBJ2-7 | . | TRBV29-1 | TGCAGCGTTGGTGAGGGGTACGGCGAGCAGTACTTC | CSVGEGYGEQYF
many | TRBJ2-5 | . | TRBV28 | TGTGCCAGCAGAACGAGGCAAGAGACCCAGTACTTC | CASRTRQETQYF
medium-sized | TRBJ2-7 | . | TRBV5-6 | TGTGCCAGCAGCTTCCGCGCCGACAGATCCTACGAGCAGTACTTC | CASSFRADRSYEQYF
. | TRBJ1-1 | . | TRBV2 | TGTGCCAGCAGTGAGAGGGCCGTCACTGAAGCTTTCTTT | CASSERAVTEAFF
. | TRBJ2-2 | . | TRBV30 | TGTGCCTGGAGGGGGCAGGGTGCGAACACCGGGGAGCTGTTTTTT | CAWRGQGANTGELFF
. | TRBJ2-1 | . | TRBV4-1 | TGCGCCAGCAGCCAAGAAGGCGGGGACCACAATGAGCAGTTCTTC | CASSQEGGDHNEQFF
many | TRBJ2-3 | . | TRBV20-1 | TGCAGTGCTCCGACAGACACAGATACGCAGTATTTT | CSAPTDTDTQYF
. | TRBJ1-2 | . | TRBV20-1 | TGCAGTGCACTAAATGGGGATCACGTCTATGGCTACACCTTC | CSALNGDHVYGYTF
few | TRBJ1-2 | . | TRBV9 | TGTGCCAGCAGCAAACTCCCAGGGGACTATGGCTACACCTTC | CASSKLPGDYGYTF
many | TRBJ2-6 | . | TRBV30 | TGTGCCTGGAGCCCTGGGGCCAACGTCCTGACTTTC | CAWSPGANVLTF
. | TRBJ1-6 | . | TRBV7-9 | TGTGCCAGCAGCTTGGGGTCGGGTTCACCCCTCCACTTT | CASSLGSGSPLHF
few | TRBJ2-3 | . | TRBV9 | TGTGCCAGCAGCCTAGCCAGTACAGATACGCAGTATTTT | CASSLASTDTQYF
few | TRBJ2-1 | . | TRBV5-6 | TGTGCCAGCAGCTTGGGGGAGGCCTACAATGAGCAGTTCTTC | CASSLGEAYNEQFF
many | TRBJ2-4 | . | TRBV20-1 | TGCAGTGGGGTCGGAGGGGCCAAAAACATTCAGTACTTC | CSGVGGAKNIQYF